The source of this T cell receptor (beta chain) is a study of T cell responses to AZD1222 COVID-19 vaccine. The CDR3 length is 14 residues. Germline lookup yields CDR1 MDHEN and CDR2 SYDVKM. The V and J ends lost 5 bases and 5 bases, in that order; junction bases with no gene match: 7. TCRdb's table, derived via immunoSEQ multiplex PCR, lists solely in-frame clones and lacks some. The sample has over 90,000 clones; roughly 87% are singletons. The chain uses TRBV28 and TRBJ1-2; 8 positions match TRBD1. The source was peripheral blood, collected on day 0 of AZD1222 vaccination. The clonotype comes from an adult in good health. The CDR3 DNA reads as TGTGCCAGCAGTACCGGACAGGGAAGGTATGGCTACACCTTC. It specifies CASSTGQGRYGYTF.